These 21 T cell receptor beta chains were sequenced from one sample in a study of T cell repertoires in cytomegalovirus infection. MiXCR, run by TCRdb on the reads, gives a single entry per CDR3 protein. This table holds around 550,000 distinct CDR3 sequences, 26% found once. The material sequenced was PBMCs. The receptor source for this set is a human donor in good health (CMV status not recorded). Some clones in this sample may be carry-over from other donors' samples.

This chain joins TRBV6-5 and TRBJ1-6; a possible D gene is TRBD1 (6 bases). This CDR3 comprises 15 residues. Trimming pared 5 bases from V and 9 bases from J, leaving 17 bases between. Germline V gene data show CDR1 as MNHEY and CDR2 as SVGAGI. This chain's CDR3 is CASSTFRGGGSPLHF. CDR3 DNA: TGTGCCAGCAGTACCTTCCGGGGGGGCGGTTCACCCCTCCACTTT.

This clonotype has just a few counts. The chain carries TRBV9 and TRBJ2-2, with no clear D. Germline loops: CDR1 SGDLS, CDR2 YYNGEE. This CDR3 region has 17 residues. Trimming left V 0 bases short and J 4 bases short, with 16 bases between. The CDR3, as DNA: TGTGCCAGCAGCGTAGGGGCAGCTTCAGATCCCACCGGGGAGCTGTTTTTT. It yields the protein CASSVGAASDPTGELFF.

This clonotype was picked up a small number of times. The V call is TRBV7-6, the J call TRBJ2-7; D is perhaps TRBD1 (5 bases). Germline V gene lookup returns CDR1 SGHVS and CDR2 FNYEAQ. Between the trimmed V and J ends, which lost 5 bases and 5 bases, there was a span of 19 bases. The CDR3 consists of 15 residues. The CDR3 DNA sequence: TGTGCCAGCAGCCCCACAATAACAGGAAACGACGAGCAGTACTTC. It yields the protein CASSPTITGNDEQYF.

This clonotype showed up many times. J is TRBJ2-1 and V is TRBV4-1; no clear D. V was shortened by 3 bases and J by 6 bases, with 21 bases between the two germline ends. Germline loops: CDR1 MGHRA, CDR2 YSYEKL. This CDR3 comprises 17 residues. CDR3 residues: CASSQLLSVSSANEQFF. CDR3 nucleotides: TGCGCCAGCAGCCAGCTCCTCAGCGTTTCGAGTGCCAATGAGCAGTTCTTC.

This chain connects TRBV29-1 to TRBJ2-5, with D perhaps TRBD1 (7 bases). The CDR3 loop spans 13 amino acids. Germline V gene sequence: CDR1 SQVTM, CDR2 ANQGSEA. The CDR3 loop is CLAGTASRETQYF. The CDR3 nucleotides read TGCCTCGCGGGGACAGCTTCGAGGGAGACCCAGTACTTC.

The rearrangement uses TRBV7-8 and TRBJ2-7, with D tentatively TRBD1 or TRBD2 (5 bases each). This CDR3 spans 16 amino acids. CDR1 SGHVS and CDR2 FQNEAQ come from the germline V gene. V was shortened by 2 bases and J by 3 bases, with 17 bases between the two germline ends. The CDR3 spells CASSLRPGRQLYEQYF. Here the CDR3 DNA reads TGTGCCAGCAGCTTAAGACCGGGACGCCAGCTCTACGAGCAGTACTTC.

This clonotype was observed at least ten times. This sequence joins TRBV7-2 and TRBJ1-2; D is unresolved. V was clipped by 5 bases and J by 8 bases, with 21 bases between them. CDR3 size: 15 residues. The germline V gene has CDR1 SGHTA and CDR2 FQGNSA. CDR3 loop: CASSVPQPRTGGYTF. CDR3 DNA sequence: TGTGCCAGCAGCGTCCCCCAACCCCGGACGGGAGGCTACACCTTC.

The chain employs TRBV19 and TRBJ1-6; TRBD1 aligns across 9 bases. Germline-derived CDR1 and CDR2 are LNHDA and SQIVND (reference sequence). Trimming took 4 bases from V and 8 from J; bases not matched to a gene: 6. The CDR3 totals 15 residues. Here the CDR3 reads CASSTTGQGHSPLHF. Written as DNA, the CDR3 is TGTGCCAGTAGTACAACCGGACAGGGGCATTCACCCCTCCACTTT.

This clonotype came up a few times. The CDR3 DNA follows: TGCGCCAGCAGCCCCTCTCGGACGCCACTTGACTATGGCTACACCTTC. Encoded protein: CASSPSRTPLDYGYTF. The V call is TRBV4-1, the J call TRBJ1-2; D is unresolved. Germline CDR1 and CDR2: MGHRA and YSYEKL. There are 16 residues in the CDR3. V was pared by 4 bases and J by 3 bases, with 18 bases between.

V and J are TRBV2 and TRBJ2-1; 7 bases agree with TRBD2. CDR3 length: 14 amino acids. V gave up 6 bases and J gave up 3 bases; unmatched junction bases: 5. Germline V CDR1 and CDR2: SNHLY, FYNNEI. CDR3 protein: CASRFLADYNEQFF. The DNA for the CDR3 is TGTGCCAGCAGGTTTCTAGCGGACTACAATGAGCAGTTCTTC.

This clonotype was seen at least ten times. Germline is not matched at one junction end, which may reflect a read error. CDR3 coding DNA: TGTGCCAGCAGCCTAGCGGGGACACAAGAGACCCAGTACTTC. Translating gives CASSLAGTQETQYF. The chain employs TRBV7-2 and TRBJ2-5; 9 nucleotides agree with TRBD2. The CDR3 totals 14 residues. From germline, CDR1 is SGHTA and CDR2 FQGNSA.

The chain joins TRBV3-1 to TRBJ1-1, with TRBD1 identical over 9 bases. The V segment lost 1 base and the J segment 11 bases; nucleotides outside the gene matches: 8. This CDR3 is 14 amino acids long. Germline loops: CDR1 LGHDT, CDR2 YNNKEL (reference sequence). The CDR3 region has the DNA TGTGCCAGCAGCCAAGGTCTACAGGGGGCCCGCGCTTTCTTT. Its protein is CASSQGLQGARAFF.

This clonotype was seen at least ten times. The chain combines TRBV7-2 with TRBJ1-5; 8 bases match TRBD1. CDR3 length: 16 residues. V lost 3 bases to trimming and J lost 1 base; unmatched junction nucleotides: 5. Germline CDR1 SGHTA, CDR2 FQGNSA. DNA for the CDR3: TGTGCCAGCAGCTTGGTAGGACAGGGAAGCAATCAGCCCCAGCATTTT. Translating gives CASSLVGQGSNQPQHF.

The J gene is TRBJ2-2, the V gene TRBV7-2, with a weak D call TRBD2 (6 bases). The CDR3 runs 16 residues. Germline V gene lookup returns CDR1 SGHTA and CDR2 FQGNSA. Trimming cost V 2 bases and J 5 bases, with 15 bases left between them. The CDR3 reads CASSLLKGGPTGELFF. The CDR3 DNA follows: TGTGCCAGCAGCTTATTGAAAGGAGGGCCGACCGGGGAGCTGTTTTTT.

This clonotype was recorded a few times. This sequence joins TRBV15 and TRBJ1-4; TRBD1 matches 8 bases. V dropped 7 bases and J dropped 8; count of bases not matched to a gene: 12. The CDR3 spans 15 residues. Germline V gene data show CDR1 as LNHNV and CDR2 as YYDKDF (reference sequence). The CDR3 sequence is CATKPDRGGGEKLFF. The CDR3 DNA follows: TGTGCCACCAAACCTGACAGGGGAGGTGGCGAAAAACTGTTTTTT.

This chain connects TRBV11-2 to TRBJ2-5; TRBD2 is a possible D gene (6 bases). The V and J ends lost 5 bases and 2 bases respectively, with 18 bases between them. The CDR3 covers 16 residues. Looked up from germline, CDR1 is SGHAT and CDR2 is FQNNGV. CDR3 DNA: TGTGCCAGCAGCCCACGAACGGGAGAGGGGCAAGAGACCCAGTACTTC. Protein product: CASSPRTGEGQETQYF.

This clonotype showed up many times. This chain uses TRBV6-2 or TRBV6-3 with TRBJ2-1, with 12 nucleotides matching TRBD2. Germline CDR1 reads MNHEY; CDR2 reads SVGEGT. V lost 4 bases and J lost 6; bases outside the gene matches: 10. CDR3 length equals 17 residues. The CDR3 DNA reads as TGTGCCAGCAGTTTTAGGACTAGCGGGACGCCTGGCAATGAGCAGTTCTTC. This gives the protein CASSFRTSGTPGNEQFF.

In this sample, this clonotype turned up many times. This CDR3 reads CASSFRGRDTDTQYF. The CDR3 coding sequence is TGTGCCAGCAGCTTTCGCGGGAGGGACACAGATACGCAGTATTTT. The chain couples TRBV7-6 to TRBJ2-3; 9 bases are a match to TRBD2. V lost 3 bases and J lost 2; bases outside the gene matches: 3. CDR1 SGHVS and CDR2 FNYEAQ come from the germline V gene. The CDR3 sequence is 15 residues long. Full variable domain (outside the CDR3, taken from reference TRBV7-6 and TRBJ2-3): GAGVSQSPRYKVTKRGQDVALRCDPISGHVSLYWYRQALGQGPEFLTYFNYEAQQDKSGLPNDRFSAERPEGSISTLTIQRTEQRDSAMYRCASSFRGRDTDTQYFGPGTRLTVL.

This sequence joins TRBV20-1 and TRBJ1-2; the D gene is possibly TRBD1 (6 bases). Germline V lookup: CDR1 DFQATT, CDR2 SNEGSKA (reference sequence). Trimming shortened V by 5 bases and J by 5 bases, and 24 bases separated the two germline ends. The CDR3 length is 16 residues. CDR3 nucleotide sequence: TGCAGTGCTCTAGGGGGAAATGGAGGGGTGGGGTATGGCTACACCTTC. Amino acid sequence: CSALGGNGGVGYGYTF.

This chain joins TRBV18 and TRBJ2-7; 7 positions agree with TRBD1. Per germline, CDR1 KGHSH and CDR2 LQKENI. This CDR3 has 13 amino acids. J was trimmed by 7 bases and V by 6 bases; bases with no gene match: 9. The CDR3 nucleotides read TGTGCCAGCTCGCCGACAGGGTCGCGTGAGCAGTACTTC. Encoded protein: CASSPTGSREQYF.

The J gene is TRBJ2-5, the V gene TRBV27, with unresolved D. Germline V gene data show CDR1 as MNHEY and CDR2 as SMNVEV (reference sequence). V gave up 6 bases and J gave up 1 base, with 9 bases separating them. The CDR3 length is 13 residues. In nucleotides, the CDR3 is TGTGCCAGCAGGCGTCCCCTCCAAGAGACCCAGTACTTC. It encodes CASRRPLQETQYF.